The 4 T cell receptor beta chains below all came from one sample that was sequenced in a study of cytomegalovirus exposure and HLA in healthy donors. 13 Jbeta primers and 60 Vbeta primers were used for the PCR. Method: immunoSEQ multiplex PCR; TCRdb's copy keeps in-frame clones and lacks some. This table has under 250,000 clones, 80% to 85% appearing once. The material sequenced was PBMCs. The receptor source for this set is a woman in her thirties or forties in good health and CMV-seronegative.

This clone was recorded only once. The rearrangement uses TRBV15 and TRBJ1-1; D remains ambiguous. From germline, CDR1 is LNHNV and CDR2 YYDKDF (reference sequence). V was clipped by 0 bases and J by 14 bases, with 16 bases between them. This CDR3 region has 13 residues. The CDR3 coding sequence is TGTGCCACCAGCAGAGATCGCGAGAGTCGATCCTTCTTT. It translates to CATSRDRESRSFF.

The gene calls are TRBV7-9 and TRBJ2-1; 9 bases agree with TRBD1. The CDR3 totals 15 residues. Losses at the gene ends were 5 bases for V and 4 bases for J; bases not matched to a gene: 6. Germline V gene sequence: CDR1 SEHNR, CDR2 FQNEAQ (reference sequence). CDR3 amino acids: CASSGWTGAYNEQFF. CDR3 bases: TGTGCCAGCAGCGGGTGGACAGGGGCTTACAATGAGCAGTTCTTC.

This clone was seen once. The V and J genes are TRBV2 and TRBJ2-1, with D uncertain. The CDR3 covers 13 residues. Germline CDR1 is SNHLY and CDR2 is FYNNEI. Trimming cost V 1 base and J 2 bases, with 3 bases left between them. The CDR3 DNA reads as TGTGCCAGCAGTGAAGGGCCCTACAATGAGCAGTTCTTC. The encoded protein is CASSEGPYNEQFF.

The J gene is TRBJ2-7, the V gene TRBV9; D unclear. Per the germline V gene, CDR1 is SGDLS and CDR2 is YYNGEE. The CDR3 spans 12 residues. Trimming removed 0 bases at V and 6 bases at J, with 7 bases between. CDR3 in amino acids: CASSVDFGEQYF. CDR3 nucleotides: TGTGCCAGCAGCGTAGATTTCGGCGAGCAGTACTTC.